This T cell receptor (beta chain) was found in a study of graft-versus-host responses after intestinal transplantation. Study overall: Multivisceral, liver-intestinal, or isolated intestinal transplants were performed in recipients. General observations from the study: With peak circulating GvH clone levels came an association with early post-transplant HvG declines. Graft-donor T cell macrochimerism in patients accompanied high graft-versus-host to host-versus-graft clonal ratios in allografts.

Germline V gives CDR1 MDHEN, CDR2 SYDVKM. The trim removed 7 bases at V and 5 bases at J, leaving 10 bases unmatched. The CDR3 runs 15 residues. Generated by immunoSEQ multiplex PCR, the TCRdb table keeps only in-frame clones and is missing some. Altogether more than 80,000 clones are present, around 89% being singletons, with the ten largest covering 0.28%. A remark on this clone: Antigen: not known.

This receptor was obtained from a human donor who was the organ donor for an intestinal transplant. The sample here was unstimulated CD4+ T cells sorted from spleen or lymph node cells, taken before transplant. V is TRBV28 and J is TRBJ1-5; TRBD1 matches 8 bases. The CDR3 DNA follows: TGTGCCAGCACCGCCCCCAGGGGGCTCTATCAGCCCCAGCATTTT. The encoded protein is CASTAPRGLYQPQHF.